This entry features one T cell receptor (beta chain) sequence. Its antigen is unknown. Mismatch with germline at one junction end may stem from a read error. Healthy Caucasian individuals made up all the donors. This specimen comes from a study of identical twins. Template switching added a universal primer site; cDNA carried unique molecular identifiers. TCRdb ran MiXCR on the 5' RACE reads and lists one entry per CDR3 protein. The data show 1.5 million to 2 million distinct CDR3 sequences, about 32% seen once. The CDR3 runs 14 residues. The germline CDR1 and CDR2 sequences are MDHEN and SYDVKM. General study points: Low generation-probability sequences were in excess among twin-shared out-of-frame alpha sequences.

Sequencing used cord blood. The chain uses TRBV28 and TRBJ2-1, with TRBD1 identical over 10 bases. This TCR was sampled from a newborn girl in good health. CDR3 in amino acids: CASSLSRDRGEEFF. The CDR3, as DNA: TGTGCCAGCAGTTTATCTAGGGACAGGGGTGAGGAGTTCTTC.